This T cell receptor beta chain appears in the sequencing data of a study of human T cells and chemical hapten exposure. The time point: patch test 3, about 24 weeks after DPC sensitization. Specified treatment: therapeutic diphenylcyclopropenone sensitization with weekly scalp DPC. V shed 4 bases and J shed 12 bases, with 16 bases lying between them. CDR1 and CDR2 from the germline V gene are SGHTA and FQGNSA. The CDR3 is 13 amino acids. TCRdb analysed the RACE reads with MiXCR anew, one entry per CDR3 protein. The table shows about 82,000 distinct CDR3 sequences, with 10% to 15% occurring only once.

The rearrangement uses TRBV7-2 and TRBJ2-1; D is perhaps TRBD1 or TRBD2 (5 bases each). Sequencing used whole blood, obtained in connection with sensitization to the hapten diphenylcyclopropenone (DPC). The sequence derives from a woman between 50 and 59 years old with alopecia areata. Some clones in this sample may be carry-over from other donors' samples. The CDR3 bases are TGTGCCAGCAGCTACGGGACCCCGAGGGGGCAGTTCTTC. Protein sequence: CASSYGTPRGQFF.